This T cell receptor (beta chain) was obtained from a study of blood T cell repertoires in COVID-19. Study-level background: Acute and convalescent COVID-19 samples came from the United States, Italy and Spain. The analysed material was cDNA or gDNA that came from T cells, B-cell-depleted T cells, or PBMCs.

Clones were read by immunoSEQ multiplex PCR, and TCRdb kept only the in-frame ones, dropping some. In the table there are about 410,000 clones, about nine tenths of which are singletons. The CDR3 spans 13 residues. V was shortened by 5 bases and J by 4 bases, with 11 bases between the two germline ends. Germline CDR1 and CDR2: LNHDA and SQIVND (reference sequence). This TCR derives from a woman between 25 and 40 years old with active or convalescent COVID-19. This chain connects TRBV19 to TRBJ1-2; D is possibly TRBD1 (6 bases). The sample comprised peripheral blood. The CDR3 sequence is CASSVTGTYGYTF. Here the CDR3 DNA reads TGTGCCAGTAGTGTGACAGGTACCTATGGCTACACCTTC. Based on the CDR3 plus reference TRBV19 and TRBJ1-2, the full variable domain is DGGITQSPKYLFRKEGQNVTLSCEQNLNHDAMYWYRQDPGQGLRLIYYSQIVNDFQKGDIAEGYSVSREKKESFPLTVTSAQKNPTAFYLCASSVTGTYGYTFGSGTRLTVV.